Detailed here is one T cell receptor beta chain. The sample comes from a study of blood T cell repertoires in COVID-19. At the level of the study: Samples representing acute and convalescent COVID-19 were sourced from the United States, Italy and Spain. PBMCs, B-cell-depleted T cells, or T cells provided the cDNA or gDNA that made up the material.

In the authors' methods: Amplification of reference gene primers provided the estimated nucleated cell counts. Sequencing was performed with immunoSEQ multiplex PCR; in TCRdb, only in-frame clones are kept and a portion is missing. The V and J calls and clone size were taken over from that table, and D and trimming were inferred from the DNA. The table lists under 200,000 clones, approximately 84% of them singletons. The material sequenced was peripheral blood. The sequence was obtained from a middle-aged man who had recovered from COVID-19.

The DNA of the CDR3 is TGTGCCAGCAGGCATAACAGGGGGCCCGGTGAGTACGAGCAGTACTTC. Its protein is CASRHNRGPGEYEQYF. The V gene is TRBV5-6, the J gene TRBJ2-7; TRBD1 matches at 9 bases. CDR3 length: 16 amino acids. With V trimmed by 5 bases and J by 4 bases, 13 bases remained unmatched. Germline CDR1 SGHDT, CDR2 YYEEEE.